Reported below is one TCR beta chain. In the authors' workflow: Scientists estimated how many nucleated cells there were by amplifying reference gene primers. TCRdb keeps only in-frame clones here, not all; method: immunoSEQ multiplex PCR. D and trimming come from the DNA, and the V and J calls and clone size come from that table. This table holds approximately 300,000 clones, 70% to 90% found once. The CDR3 totals 13 residues. Looked up from germline, CDR1 is GTSNPN and CDR2 is SVGIG (reference sequence). The V and J ends lost 4 bases and 0 bases, in that order; junction bases with no gene match: 0. The source of the sample is a study of blood T cell repertoires in COVID-19. Whole-study context: The United States, Italy and Spain supplied acute and convalescent COVID-19 samples.

This sequence originates from a woman in her forties or fifties with active or convalescent COVID-19. The material sequenced was peripheral blood. This rearrangement joins TRBV30 to TRBJ2-3, with TRBD2 identical over 8 bases. CDR3 DNA: TGTGCCTGGACTAGCGGGAGCACAGATACGCAGTATTTT. This sequence encodes CAWTSGSTDTQYF.